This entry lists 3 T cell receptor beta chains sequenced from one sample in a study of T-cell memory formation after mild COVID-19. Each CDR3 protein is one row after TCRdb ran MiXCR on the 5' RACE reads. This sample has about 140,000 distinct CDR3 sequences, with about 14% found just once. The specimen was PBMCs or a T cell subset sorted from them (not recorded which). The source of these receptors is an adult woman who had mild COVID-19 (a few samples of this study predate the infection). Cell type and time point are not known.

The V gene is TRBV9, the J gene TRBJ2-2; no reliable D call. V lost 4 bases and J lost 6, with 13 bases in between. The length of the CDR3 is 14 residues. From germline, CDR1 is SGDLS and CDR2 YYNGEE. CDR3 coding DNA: TGTGCCAGCAGCCCTAGAGCCCTAGCCGGGGAGCTGTTTTTT. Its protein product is CASSPRALAGELFF.

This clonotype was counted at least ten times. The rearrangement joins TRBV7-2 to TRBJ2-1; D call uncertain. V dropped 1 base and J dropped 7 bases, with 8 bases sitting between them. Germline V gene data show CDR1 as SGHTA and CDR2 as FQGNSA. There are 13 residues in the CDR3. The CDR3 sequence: CASSLDQLNEQFF. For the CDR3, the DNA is TGTGCCAGCAGCTTAGATCAGCTGAATGAGCAGTTCTTC. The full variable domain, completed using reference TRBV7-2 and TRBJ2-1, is GAGVSQSPSNKVTEKGKDVELRCDPISGHTALYWYRQSLGQGLEFLIYFQGNSAPDKSGLPSDRFSAERTGGSVSTLTIQRTQQEDSAVYLCASSLDQLNEQFFGPGTRLTVL.

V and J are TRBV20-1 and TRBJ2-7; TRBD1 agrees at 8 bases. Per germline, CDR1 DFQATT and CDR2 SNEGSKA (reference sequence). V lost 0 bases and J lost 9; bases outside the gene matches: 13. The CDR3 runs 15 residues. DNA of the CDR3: TGCAGTGCTAGAGATCAAGACAGGGGCGAAGGTGGGCAGTACTTC. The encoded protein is CSARDQDRGEGGQYF.